This T cell receptor (beta chain) was found in a study of shared clonotypes between healthy human individuals. Findings and limits, study-wide: Richness estimates generally favored naive over memory subsets. Among a handful of donors, about 5% of naive CD4 clonotypes were found in common.

The germline V gene encodes CDR1 LNHDA and CDR2 SQIVND (reference sequence). This CDR3 has 11 amino acids. Between the trimmed V and J ends, which lost 7 bases and 11 bases, there was a span of 14 bases. Positive CCR7 selection of CD45RO-negative cells yielded the naive CD8 cells, and terminally differentiated effector memory CD45RA+ cells were excluded. On this clone: Its antigen remains unknown.

The genomic DNA of each subset was split evenly across several immunoSEQ plates. Study processing details: In the immunoSEQ data, sequences were junction-only and lacked quality scores, so filtering differed. Profiled with immunoSEQ multiplex PCR; TCRdb holds only in-frame clones, not every one. V, J and clone size reflect that table, while D and trimming were determined from the DNA. The sample includes about 2 million clones, about 95% of them seen just once. The chain combines TRBV19 with TRBJ1-1, with D perhaps matching TRBD1 (6 bases). The sequenced sample consisted of naive CD8+ T cells sorted from blood. The source is a man younger than 30 in good health. DNA for the CDR3: TGTGCCAGTAACCAGGGGTGGGTCGCTTTCTTT. This sequence encodes CASNQGWVAFF.